These 29 T cell receptor beta chains came from one sample sequenced in a study of tumour-infiltrating T cells in Burkitt lymphoma (TCRdb year 2020). Libraries came from the immunoSEQ multiplex PCR assay. The table comes from immuneACCESS by way of TCRdb, which keeps in-frame sequences with V and J called. Part of the clones is missing from these tables; in studies checked, under half for an unresolved V gene and the rest for unknown reasons. Present in this sample are around 3,900 clones, about 19% of which were seen just once. The ten largest clones represent 1.4% of the sample. The sequenced material came from tumor tissue. These receptors all stem from a human donor with Burkitt lymphoma.

The sample holds a few counts of this clone. V and J are TRBV18 and TRBJ2-2, with a tentative D call TRBD2 (6 bases). The V end was cut by 3 bases, the J end by 4 bases, with 12 bases between. This CDR3 has 15 residues. Per the germline V gene, CDR1 is KGHSH and CDR2 is LQKENI. CDR3 amino acids: CASSPFGRGTGELFF. CDR3 nucleotide sequence: TGTGCCAGCTCACCGTTCGGGAGAGGCACCGGGGAGCTGTTTTTT.

Only a few counts were recorded for this clone. The chain carries TRBV29-1 and TRBJ1-1, with D possibly TRBD1 on 6 matching bases. Trimming took off 6 bases at V and 0 bases at J, with 14 bases between the two ends. Looked up from germline, CDR1 is SQVTM and CDR2 is ANQGSEA. CDR3 length: 14 residues. This CDR3 is CSVRTAFMNTEAFF. As DNA, the CDR3 is TGCAGCGTGAGGACAGCCTTCATGAACACTGAAGCTTTCTTT.

The J gene is TRBJ2-7, the V gene TRBV11-2; no reliable D call. The CDR3 covers 13 residues. Per germline, CDR1 SGHAT and CDR2 FQNNGV. The germline V and J ends were trimmed by 1 base and 4 bases, with 8 bases remaining between them. The CDR3 loop reads CASSLAGLYEQYF. The CDR3 bases are TGTGCCAGCAGCTTAGCCGGATTATACGAGCAGTACTTC.

This clone was seen more than once but under ten times. V gene TRBV7-3 combines with J gene TRBJ2-1, with D possibly being TRBD1 (5 bases). This CDR3 contains 14 residues. The ends were cut back, 4 bases at V and 1 base at J, with 8 bases in the middle. Germline lookup yields CDR1 SGHTA and CDR2 FQGTGA. CDR3 loop: CASSYKGSYNEQFF. The CDR3 nucleotides are TGTGCCAGCAGCTACAAGGGGTCCTACAATGAGCAGTTCTTC.

The chain joins TRBV19 to TRBJ2-1, with 11 bases fitting TRBD2. CDR3 length: 19 amino acids. Per the germline V gene, CDR1 is LNHDA and CDR2 is SQIVND (reference sequence). Germline trimming cut 4 bases from V and 0 bases from J; bases unmatched to any gene: 11. The CDR3: CASSTRGTSGKSSYNEQFF. For the CDR3, the DNA is TGTGCCAGTAGTACCAGGGGGACTAGCGGTAAGAGCTCCTACAATGAGCAGTTCTTC.

This clone was counted only a few times. The rearrangement links TRBV7-2 to TRBJ1-4, with 8 bases fitting TRBD1. Per germline, CDR1 SGHTA and CDR2 FQGNSA. The CDR3 runs 14 residues. The trim removed 5 bases at V and 4 bases at J, leaving 3 bases unmatched. The CDR3 sequence is CASSRDRGNEKLFF. CDR3 DNA: TGTGCCAGCAGCCGCGACAGGGGTAATGAAAAACTGTTTTTT. The whole variable domain, remainder taken from reference TRBV7-2 and TRBJ1-4, is GAGVSQSPSNKVTEKGKDVELRCDPISGHTALYWYRQSLGQGLEFLIYFQGNSAPDKSGLPSDRFSAERTGGSVSTLTIQRTQQEDSAVYLCASSRDRGNEKLFFGSGTQLSVL.

The chain uses TRBV6-5 and TRBJ1-1, with D possibly TRBD1 on 5 matching bases. CDR1 and CDR2 (germline): MNHEY, SVGAGI. The CDR3 totals 14 residues. Trimming took 10 bases from V and 3 from J, leaving 18 bases between them. This CDR3 reads CATHRGEVDTEAFF. As DNA, the CDR3 is TGTGCCACCCATCGAGGGGAGGTGGACACTGAAGCTTTCTTT.

A single count supports this clone. J is TRBJ1-6 and V is TRBV19; 8 bases align to TRBD1. The CDR3 is 15 residues long. After removal of 8 bases from V and 0 bases from J, the junction contained 3 bases not matched to a gene. Germline CDR1 and CDR2: LNHDA and SQIVND (reference sequence). This chain's CDR3 is CASWDRSSYNSPLHF. For the CDR3, the DNA is TGTGCCAGTTGGGACAGGAGCTCCTATAATTCACCCCTCCACTTT.

This clone was recorded a few times. This chain uses TRBV11-1 with TRBJ1-1; D unclear. Germline V gives CDR1 SGHAT, CDR2 FQDESV (reference sequence). Trimming pared 5 bases from V and 7 bases from J, leaving 14 bases between. The CDR3 spans 13 residues. The CDR3: CASSTVLGLEAFF. The CDR3 nucleotides are TGTGCCAGCAGCACGGTCCTGGGCCTTGAAGCTTTCTTT.

This clone was detected a few times. This chain joins TRBV18 and TRBJ1-1; TRBD1 matches 9 bases. The CDR3 has 14 amino acids. Trimming at V came to 4 bases and at J to 4 bases, leaving 4 bases not matched to a gene. Germline values: CDR1 KGHSH, CDR2 LQKENI. This chain's CDR3 is CASSQGTGPTEAFF. The DNA of the CDR3 is TGTGCCAGCTCACAGGGGACAGGGCCCACTGAAGCTTTCTTT.

This clone occurred a few times. The chain has TRBV5-1 and TRBJ2-7; possibly TRBD1 for D (6 bases). V was pared by 3 bases and J by 3 bases, with 13 bases between. Germline V CDR1 and CDR2: SGHRS, YFSETQ. There are 14 residues in the CDR3. CDR3 protein: CASSWATGVYEQYF. CDR3 bases: TGCGCCAGCAGCTGGGCGACAGGCGTCTACGAGCAGTACTTC. The whole variable domain, remainder taken from reference TRBV5-1 and TRBJ2-7, is KAGVTQTPRYLIKTRGQQVTLSCSPISGHRSVSWYQQTPGQGLQFLFEYFSETQRNKGNFPGRFSGRQFSNSRSEMNVSTLELGDSALYLCASSWATGVYEQYFGPGTRLTVT.

This chain joins TRBV5-4 and TRBJ2-1; 7 nucleotides align to TRBD2. This CDR3 contains 14 residues. The V and J ends lost 4 bases and 6 bases, in that order; junction bases with no gene match: 7. Germline assignment: CDR1 SGHNT and CDR2 YYREEE (reference sequence). DNA for the CDR3: TGTGCCAGCAGCGCAGGACTAGTAGTCAATGAGCAGTTCTTC. Amino acids: CASSAGLVVNEQFF.

This clone showed up just a few times. The chain employs TRBV5-4 and TRBJ2-5; TRBD1 aligns across 7 bases. Germline CDR1 is SGHNT and CDR2 is YYREEE (reference sequence). This CDR3 comprises 14 residues. V was pared by 0 bases and J by 4 bases, with 3 bases of the junction left unmatched. In DNA form, the CDR3 reads TGTGCCAGCAGCTTGGAGAGGGGGCGAGAGACCCAGTACTTC. Amino acid sequence: CASSLERGRETQYF.

The V gene is TRBV7-3, the J gene TRBJ2-4; TRBD1 or TRBD2 may be the D gene (5 bases each). CDR1 and CDR2 (germline): SGHTA, FQGTGA. CDR3 length equals 15 residues. V was trimmed by 1 base and J by 5 bases, leaving 12 bases between them. The CDR3 here is CASSLSPGTQNIQYF. The CDR3 nucleotides read TGTGCCAGCAGCTTAAGCCCCGGGACCCAAAACATTCAGTACTTC.

This rearrangement joins TRBV5-1 to TRBJ2-2, with D perhaps assigned TRBD1 or TRBD2 (5 bases each). Germline CDR1 and CDR2: SGHRS and YFSETQ. Trimming stripped 2 bases from V and 6 bases from J, with 14 bases between. CDR3 length equals 15 residues. CDR3 in amino acids: CASSLGESEAGELFF. The DNA of the CDR3 is TGCGCCAGCAGCTTAGGGGAGAGTGAGGCCGGGGAGCTGTTTTTT.

The gene calls are TRBV9 and TRBJ2-1, with D possibly matching TRBD1 (6 bases). Trimming took 0 bases from V and 6 from J, leaving 19 bases between them. This CDR3 region has 17 residues. Germline values: CDR1 SGDLS, CDR2 YYNGEE. The CDR3 region has the DNA TGTGCCAGCAGCGTAGGCTGGGACATGATGTTACTCAATGAGCAGTTCTTC. Residues: CASSVGWDMMLLNEQFF.

The gene calls are TRBV15 and TRBJ2-3; maybe TRBD2 (6 bases). Germline loops: CDR1 LNHNV, CDR2 YYDKDF (reference sequence). CDR3 length: 18 residues. Trimming shortened V by 0 bases and J by 1 base, and 17 bases separated the two germline ends. The DNA for the CDR3 is TGTGCCACCAGCAGAGACACCGGTGGGCGGGACCGCACAGATACGCAGTATTTT. As protein: CATSRDTGGRDRTDTQYF.

This clone was detected only a few times. This chain connects TRBV11-3 to TRBJ2-1; the match to TRBD2 covers 7 bases. The ends lost 2 bases at V and 4 bases at J; junction bases unmatched: 11. Per the germline V gene, CDR1 is SGHNT and CDR2 is YENEEA. The CDR3 is 17 amino acids. The CDR3 reads CASSLYSAGVAYNEQFF. The CDR3 DNA reads TGTGCCAGCAGCTTATATTCGGCGGGAGTAGCTTACAATGAGCAGTTCTTC.

The chain combines TRBV7-2 with TRBJ2-7; perhaps TRBD2 as D (5 bases). Germline V lookup: CDR1 SGHTA, CDR2 FQGNSA. Trimming shortened V by 2 bases and J by 0 bases, and 8 bases separated the two germline ends. The CDR3 is made up of 14 amino acids. The DNA of the CDR3 is TGTGCCAGCAGCTTATCCGGGATCTCCTACGAGCAGTACTTC. Its protein product is CASSLSGISYEQYF.

V and J are TRBV7-6 and TRBJ2-5; TRBD2 matches at 12 bases. The CDR3 length is 15 residues. J gave up 8 bases and V 2 bases, and 6 bases lay outside the gene matches. Germline CDR1 and CDR2: SGHVS and FNYEAQ. The CDR3 sequence: CASSLRLAGAQTQYF. The DNA for the CDR3 is TGTGCCAGCAGCTTAAGACTAGCGGGGGCGCAAACCCAGTACTTC. Supplemented by reference TRBV7-6 and TRBJ2-5, the full variable domain reads GAGVSQSPRYKVTKRGQDVALRCDPISGHVSLYWYRQALGQGPEFLTYFNYEAQQDKSGLPNDRFSAERPEGSISTLTIQRTEQRDSAMYRCASSLRLAGAQTQYFGPGTRLLVL.

The gene calls are TRBV10-3 and TRBJ1-2; D ambiguous. The V end lost 2 bases, the J end lost 3 bases, and 4 bases lay between the germline ends. Germline V gives CDR1 ENHRY, CDR2 SYGVKD. The CDR3 loop spans 12 amino acids. The CDR3 region has the DNA TGTGCCATCAGTGAGGCCGACTATGGCTACACCTTC. The encoded protein is CAISEADYGYTF.

This clone occurred a few times. J is TRBJ2-3 and V is TRBV28; D not certain. V dropped 2 bases and J dropped 6 bases, with 3 bases sitting between them. In germline, CDR1 is MDHEN, CDR2 SYDVKM. This CDR3 has 11 amino acids. CDR3 amino acids: CASSLIDTQYF. CDR3 nucleotide sequence: TGTGCCAGCAGTTTAATTGATACGCAGTATTTT. The complete variable domain, with remaining parts taken from reference TRBV28 and TRBJ2-3, reads DVKVTQSSRYLVKRTGEKVFLECVQDMDHENMFWYRQDPGLGLRLIYFSYDVKMKEKGDIPEGYSVSREKKERFSLILESASTNQTSMYLCASSLIDTQYFGPGTRLTVL.

The chain recombines TRBV11-3 with TRBJ2-5; D tentatively reads TRBD1 or TRBD2 (5 bases each). The germline V and J ends were trimmed by 4 bases and 6 bases, with 12 bases remaining between them. The germline V gene encodes CDR1 SGHNT and CDR2 YENEEA. The CDR3 is 13 residues long. CDR3: CASSSGRLQTQYF. The CDR3 nucleotides are TGTGCCAGCAGCTCGGGACGGCTTCAGACCCAGTACTTC.

This clone was found a few times. The J gene is TRBJ2-7, the V gene TRBV13; perhaps D is TRBD1 or TRBD2 (6 bases each). Germline lookup yields CDR1 PRHDT and CDR2 FYEKMQ (reference sequence). The CDR3 sequence is 14 residues long. Between the trimmed V and J ends, which lost 3 bases and 3 bases, there was a span of 12 bases. CDR3 nucleotide sequence: TGTGCCAGCAGCTTCCGGGGGCTGGACTACGAGCAGTACTTC. Translated: CASSFRGLDYEQYF. The full variable domain, rest sourced from reference TRBV13 and TRBJ2-7, is AAGVIQSPRHLIKEKRETATLKCYPIPRHDTVYWYQQGPGQDPQFLISFYEKMQSDKGSIPDRFSAQQFSDYHSELNMSSLELGDSALYFCASSFRGLDYEQYFGPGTRLTVT.

This clone was detected a few times. The V and J genes are TRBV7-2 and TRBJ2-7; D is unresolved. V lost 1 base, J lost 1 base, and 5 bases lay in between. The CDR3 spans 13 residues. Germline V lookup: CDR1 SGHTA, CDR2 FQGNSA. The CDR3 spells CASSLVRSYEQYF. For the CDR3, the DNA is TGTGCCAGCAGCTTAGTCAGATCCTACGAGCAGTACTTC.

This clone has just a few counts. The chain couples TRBV7-9 to TRBJ2-3; 14 bases fit TRBD2. CDR1 SEHNR and CDR2 FQNEAQ come from the germline V gene (reference sequence). J gave up 4 bases and V 2 bases, and 8 bases lay outside the gene matches. The CDR3 is 18 amino acids. CDR3 in DNA: TGTGCCAGCAGCTTAAAGCAGACTAGCGGGAGGGTAGCAGATACGCAGTATTTT. It is translated as CASSLKQTSGRVADTQYF.

The chain is built from TRBV9 and TRBJ2-7; 7 nucleotides line up with TRBD1. The CDR3 totals 12 residues. With 4 bases clipped from V and 11 bases from J, the junction kept 9 bases outside the gene matches. The germline V gene encodes CDR1 SGDLS and CDR2 YYNGEE. The CDR3 DNA follows: TGTGCCAGCAGCCCTCCGGGACAGAAAAAGTACTTC. This encodes CASSPPGQKKYF.

This rearrangement joins TRBV21-1 to TRBJ2-7; the table's TRBD2 call for D was not verified on the DNA. TRBV21-1 represents a pseudogene. The CDR3 is 17 residues long. CDR3 in DNA: TGTGCCAGCACCACGACTAGCGGGAGTGCTGCGCCCTACGAGCAGTACTTC. Its protein product is CASTTTSGSAAPYEQYF.

This rearrangement joins TRBV10-3 to TRBJ2-3; TRBD2 is a possible D gene (6 bases). The CDR3 has 14 amino acids. The ends were cut back, 4 bases at V and 5 bases at J, with 13 bases in the middle. Germline CDR1 ENHRY, CDR2 SYGVKD. The CDR3 region is CAISVASGQDTQYF. Written as DNA, the CDR3 is TGTGCCATCAGTGTTGCCAGCGGGCAAGATACGCAGTATTTT.